These T cell receptor beta chains were read from a single sample in a study of T cell repertoires in cytomegalovirus infection. TCRdb reanalysed the reads using MiXCR and keeps one entry per CDR3 protein. The top ten clones hold about 19% of a sample with roughly 310,000 distinct CDR3 sequences, 25% to 35% of them seen once. For these receptors, no antigen is known. The sample here was cultured PBMCs, taken from culture after CMV antigen stimulation. These receptors came from a human donor in good health (CMV status not recorded). Some clones in this sample may be carry-over from other donors' samples. CDR3s include the opening cysteine and the closing phenylalanine or tryptophan. Fields, in order: J gene, clone size, D gene, V gene, CDR3 DNA, CDR3 protein. The D gene is left open where the match is weak. Size values are once, few and many counts, or a class for expanded clones, and some rows have none.

J gene: TRBJ2-1
clone size: once
D gene: TRBD2
V gene: TRBV5-1
CDR3 DNA: TGCGCCAGCAGCTTCCTAGGGACTAGCAGGAGCTCCTACAATGAGCAGTTCTTC
CDR3 protein: CASSFLGTSRSSYNEQFF

J gene: TRBJ2-1
clone size: .
D gene: .
V gene: TRBV3-1
CDR3 DNA: TGTGCCAGCAGCCAATCCCAACTTAGACGCTCCTACAATGAGCAGTTCTTC
CDR3 protein: CASSQSQLRRSYNEQFF

J gene: TRBJ2-5
clone size: .
D gene: TRBD2
V gene: TRBV29-1
CDR3 DNA: TGCAGCGTTGAAGATTGGACTAGGAGTGAGACCCAGTACTTC
CDR3 protein: CSVEDWTRSETQYF

J gene: TRBJ2-1
clone size: .
D gene: TRBD2
V gene: TRBV28
CDR3 DNA: TGTGCCAGCAGTCCGGCTCCGGGACTAGCGGGAAATGAGCAGTTCTTC
CDR3 protein: CASSPAPGLAGNEQFF

J gene: TRBJ2-7
clone size: .
D gene: TRBD2
V gene: TRBV7-8
CDR3 DNA: TGTGCCAGCAGCTTTATACTCGGGGAGGGATCCTACGAGCAGTACTTC
CDR3 protein: CASSFILGEGSYEQYF

J gene: TRBJ2-1
clone size: few
D gene: TRBD2
V gene: TRBV29-1
CDR3 DNA: TGCAGCGTTGAGAGTAGCGGGGACAATGAGCAGTTCTTC
CDR3 protein: CSVESSGDNEQFF

J gene: TRBJ1-2
clone size: few
D gene: .
V gene: TRBV7-2
CDR3 DNA: TGTGCCAGCAGACAAGACAGCCTAGGCTATGGCTACACCTTC
CDR3 protein: CASRQDSLGYGYTF

J gene: TRBJ2-3
clone size: few
D gene: .
V gene: TRBV4-2
CDR3 DNA: TGTGCCAGCAGCCGAGACTACCGCACAGATACGCAGTATTTT
CDR3 protein: CASSRDYRTDTQYF

J gene: TRBJ2-1
clone size: .
D gene: .
V gene: TRBV27
CDR3 DNA: TGTGCCAGCAGTTTATACCTTACGCATCCTGACAATGAGCAGTTCTTC
CDR3 protein: CASSLYLTHPDNEQFF

J gene: TRBJ2-3
clone size: .
D gene: .
V gene: TRBV6-1
CDR3 DNA: TGTGCCAGCAGGGCGGACAGAGGTCCCCACATCGCAGATACGCAGTATTTT
CDR3 protein: CASRADRGPHIADTQYF

J gene: TRBJ1-2
clone size: few
D gene: .
V gene: TRBV19
CDR3 DNA: TGTGCCAGTAGTAGAGGGACGGGAGAGATCAGCTATGGCTACACCTTC
CDR3 protein: CASSRGTGEISYGYTF

J gene: TRBJ2-1
clone size: .
D gene: .
V gene: TRBV6-6
CDR3 DNA: TGTGCCAGCAGTCCGGACTTGGCCCAGTTCTTC
CDR3 protein: CASSPDLAQFF

J gene: TRBJ1-1
clone size: .
D gene: .
V gene: TRBV7-9
CDR3 DNA: TGTGCCAGCAGCCCCTACAGGGATCGTAGCTCTGAAGCTTTCTTT
CDR3 protein: CASSPYRDRSSEAFF

J gene: TRBJ2-1
clone size: many
D gene: .
V gene: TRBV7-2
CDR3 DNA: TGTGCCAGCAGCTTATACGTGGGAGGAGCCTACAATGAGCAGTTCTTC
CDR3 protein: CASSLYVGGAYNEQFF

J gene: TRBJ2-2
clone size: many
D gene: TRBD2
V gene: TRBV7-3
CDR3 DNA: TGTGCCAGCAGCACCGGGGGGGGGTCCGGGGAGCTGTTTTTT
CDR3 protein: CASSTGGGSGELFF

J gene: TRBJ2-7
clone size: .
D gene: TRBD1
V gene: TRBV3-1
CDR3 DNA: TGTGCCAGCAGCCCGGACAGGGGGCCGCGCGAGCAGTACTTC
CDR3 protein: CASSPDRGPREQYF

J gene: TRBJ1-1
clone size: .
D gene: .
V gene: TRBV7-3
CDR3 DNA: TGTGCCAGCAGGAGTGGGCTGAACACTGAAGCTTTCTTT
CDR3 protein: CASRSGLNTEAFF

J gene: TRBJ1-2
clone size: few
D gene: .
V gene: TRBV29-1
CDR3 DNA: TGCAGCGTTGAATCCCTAGGGGGGTCCTATGGCTACACCTTC
CDR3 protein: CSVESLGGSYGYTF

J gene: TRBJ2-3
clone size: .
D gene: TRBD2
V gene: TRBV15
CDR3 DNA: TGTGCCACCAGCAGAGAGACTAGCCCAGATACGCAGTATTTT
CDR3 protein: CATSRETSPDTQYF

J gene: TRBJ1-2
clone size: few
D gene: .
V gene: TRBV7-2
CDR3 DNA: TGTGCCAGCAGCTTAGTGGAGGCTAACTATGGCTACACCTTC
CDR3 protein: CASSLVEANYGYTF

J gene: TRBJ2-1
clone size: few
D gene: TRBD1
V gene: TRBV6-6
CDR3 DNA: TGTGCCAGCAGTTACTCGAATAGTGTTCGGGGACAGTGGTACAATGAGCAGTTCTTC
CDR3 protein: CASSYSNSVRGQWYNEQFF

J gene: TRBJ2-7
clone size: few
D gene: .
V gene: TRBV29-1
CDR3 DNA: TGCAGCGCCCGGGGCTACTCCTACGAGCAGTACTTC
CDR3 protein: CSARGYSYEQYF

J gene: TRBJ1-2
clone size: .
D gene: .
V gene: TRBV23-1
CDR3 DNA: TGCGCCAGCAGAAAGGACCAGGGGTTATGGAACTATGGCTACACCTTC
CDR3 protein: CASRKDQGLWNYGYTF

J gene: TRBJ1-2
clone size: .
D gene: TRBD1
V gene: TRBV12-3/TRBV12-4
CDR3 DNA: TGTGCCAGCCCTTGGCGGGGACAGGGGATCGATGGCTACACCTTC
CDR3 protein: CASPWRGQGIDGYTF

J gene: TRBJ2-2
clone size: .
D gene: TRBD1
V gene: TRBV6-8
CDR3 DNA: TGTGCCAGCAGCCAGGACAGGAAGAACACCGGGGAGCTGTTTTTT
CDR3 protein: CASSQDRKNTGELFF

J gene: TRBJ2-5
clone size: .
D gene: .
V gene: TRBV6-2/TRBV6-3
CDR3 DNA: TGTGCCAGCAGGGCACGCCGGGCTATCCAAGAGACCCAGTACTTC
CDR3 protein: CASRARRAIQETQYF

J gene: TRBJ2-7
clone size: few
D gene: .
V gene: TRBV2
CDR3 DNA: TGTGCCAGCAGTGAAGGGCCCCCGGGCGAGCAGTACTTC
CDR3 protein: CASSEGPPGEQYF

J gene: TRBJ1-1
clone size: many
D gene: .
V gene: TRBV7-3
CDR3 DNA: TGTGCCAGCAGCCTCTTGAGGAGGGCAAAGAACACTGAAGCTTTCTTT
CDR3 protein: CASSLLRRAKNTEAFF

J gene: TRBJ2-7
clone size: .
D gene: TRBD1
V gene: TRBV6-6
CDR3 DNA: TGTGCCAGCAGGGGACAGGGGGCGCGAGGCGAGCAGTACTTC
CDR3 protein: CASRGQGARGEQYF

J gene: TRBJ1-2
clone size: few
D gene: TRBD1
V gene: TRBV3-1
CDR3 DNA: TGTGCCAGCAGCCTATTGGGGGACAGGGATGGCTACACCTTC
CDR3 protein: CASSLLGDRDGYTF

J gene: TRBJ2-7
clone size: .
D gene: .
V gene: TRBV28
CDR3 DNA: TGTGCCAGCAGTTTCCGGGGTGGGCTCGAGCAGTACTTC
CDR3 protein: CASSFRGGLEQYF

J gene: TRBJ1-2
clone size: .
D gene: .
V gene: TRBV12-3/TRBV12-4
CDR3 DNA: TGTGCCAGCAGTTCGGTAGGGGAGGGCTACACCTTC
CDR3 protein: CASSSVGEGYTF

J gene: TRBJ1-5
clone size: .
D gene: .
V gene: TRBV6-1
CDR3 DNA: TGTGCCAGCACCTTCCTGCAAGGTCGCAATCAGCCCCAGCATTTT
CDR3 protein: CASTFLQGRNQPQHF

J gene: TRBJ1-2
clone size: few
D gene: TRBD1
V gene: TRBV7-8
CDR3 DNA: TGTGCCAGCAGCATTACGGACAGGGTGTACTATGGCTACACCTTC
CDR3 protein: CASSITDRVYYGYTF

J gene: TRBJ1-6
clone size: few
D gene: .
V gene: TRBV6-1
CDR3 DNA: TGTGCCAGCAGTGAAGTGGTCAGTAATTCACCCCTCCACTTT
CDR3 protein: CASSEVVSNSPLHF